The entry below describes one T cell receptor beta chain. The antigen remains unidentified. The sample originates from a study of identical twins. General study points: Out-of-frame alpha sequences common to twins exhibited an excess of low generation probability. Insertions were fewer in abundant cord blood beta clonotypes, whereas memory repertoires showed none of this pattern. Model-predicted out-of-frame TCR alpha sharing fell below observed values in monozygotic twins. Rather than following the same donors, the conclusions depended on cross-sectional statistical analysis.

CDR1 is MRHNA and CDR2 is SNTAGT in the germline V gene. V lost 3 bases and J lost 4, with 9 bases in between. The CDR3 has 13 amino acids. TCRdb reprocessed the 5' RACE reads via MiXCR and lists one record per CDR3 protein. The data hold approximately 220,000 distinct CDR3 sequences, with approximately 7.3% observed a single time. The same data also went into a second study, on yellow fever vaccine responses in identical twins.

The receptor comes from a woman between 18 and 30 years old in good health. What was sequenced was CD8+ T cells sorted from blood. The rearrangement uses TRBV6-4 and TRBJ1-1; D gene ambiguous. The CDR3 loop reads CASSEDGITEAFF. In nucleotides, the CDR3 is TGTGCCAGCAGTGAAGACGGAATCACTGAAGCTTTCTTT.